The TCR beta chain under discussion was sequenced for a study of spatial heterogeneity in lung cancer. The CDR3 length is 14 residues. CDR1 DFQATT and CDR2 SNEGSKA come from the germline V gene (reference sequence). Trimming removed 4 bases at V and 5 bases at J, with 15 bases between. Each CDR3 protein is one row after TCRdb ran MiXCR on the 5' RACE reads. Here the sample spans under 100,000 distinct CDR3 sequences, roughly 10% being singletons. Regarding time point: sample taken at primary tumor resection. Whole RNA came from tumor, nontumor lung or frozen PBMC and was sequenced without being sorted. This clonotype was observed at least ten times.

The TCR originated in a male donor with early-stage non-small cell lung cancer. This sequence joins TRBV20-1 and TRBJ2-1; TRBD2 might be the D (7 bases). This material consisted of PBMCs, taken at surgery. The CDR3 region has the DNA TGCAGTGCTAATCGGGGGGCCCGGGACAATGAGCAGTTCTTC. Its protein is CSANRGARDNEQFF.